Listed below are T cell receptor beta chains from one sample, sequenced in a study of cytotoxic CD8 clonotypes in ibrutinib-treated CLL. Libraries were prepared by immunoSEQ multiplex PCR; TCRdb keeps only in-frame clonotypes and omits some of them. The sample holds some 19,000 clones, 65% to 85% seen once. The source was PBMCs, collected before ibrutinib treatment. Receptors originate from a human donor with chronic lymphocytic leukemia. Each CDR3 is given with its conserved first and last residue. A D gene is named only where the DNA matches it firmly. Some rows mark clone size as missing; the rest say once, few, many or name a class of expanded clone.

>TRBJ2-5|TRBD1|few|TRBV5-1
TGCGCCAGCAGCCCGGACAGGGGTTCCGAGACCCAGTACTTC
CASSPDRGSETQYF
>TRBJ1-5|TRBD1|NA|TRBV10-3
TGTGCCATCAGACAGGGGTTGGGCAATCAGCCCCAGCATTTT
CAIRQGLGNQPQHF
>TRBJ1-5|TRBD1|NA|TRBV15
TGTGCCACAAGACAGGGTTTGGGCAATCAGCCCCAGCATTTT
CATRQGLGNQPQHF
>TRBJ2-7|NA|NA|TRBV11-3
TGTGCCAGCAGTCTAACGGTTGGGTATGCGCAGTACTTC
CASSLTVGYAQYF
>TRBJ1-3|NA|NA|TRBV5-5
TGTGCCAGCAGCTTGGCCTTCTTGGGACCGGGCTCTGGAAACACCATATATTTT
CASSLAFLGPGSGNTIYF
>TRBJ1-2|NA|NA|TRBV29-1
TGCAGCGTGGGAGACTTACAGGGCCGAGGCTACACCTTC
CSVGDLQGRGYTF
>TRBJ1-4|NA|NA|TRBV5-4
TGTGCCAGCAGCCCGGGACGGACTAATGAAAAACTGTTTTTT
CASSPGRTNEKLFF
>TRBJ2-1|NA|NA|TRBV15
TGTGCCACCTCACAGCTAAATGAGCAGTTCTTC
CATSQLNEQFF
>TRBJ2-1|NA|NA|TRBV7-6
TGTGCCAGCTCAGAAAACCGTGTGGTTTACAATGAGCAGTTCTTC
CASSENRVVYNEQFF
>TRBJ1-5|NA|NA|TRBV7-9
TGTGCCAGCAGCCATAGGGAGGGTCAGCCCCAGCATTTT
CASSHREGQPQHF
>TRBJ2-7|TRBD1|NA|TRBV12-5
TGTGCTAGTGGTTTGGCCACCGGGACAGGGACATCCTACGAGCAGTACTTC
CASGLATGTGTSYEQYF
>TRBJ1-5|TRBD1|NA|TRBV28
TGTGCCAGCAGTTTACCAGGGGGGTTTCAGCCCCAGCATTTT
CASSLPGGFQPQHF
>TRBJ2-5|NA|NA|TRBV25-1
TGTGCCAGCAGTCCACAGGGAACTAGACTCGTAGAGACCCAGTACTTC
CASSPQGTRLVETQYF
>TRBJ2-1|NA|few|TRBV7-3
TGTGCCAGCAGCTTACAGTATTCGGGAGATGAGCAGTTCTTC
CASSLQYSGDEQFF
>TRBJ1-6|NA|NA|TRBV28
TGTGCCAGCAGGATCACGGTGAATTCACCCCTCCACTTT
CASRITVNSPLHF
>TRBJ2-1|NA|NA|TRBV19
TGTGCCAGTAGTCCCGGGGGCTCCTACAATGAGCAGTTCTTC
CASSPGGSYNEQFF
>TRBJ2-1|TRBD1|NA|TRBV4-1
TGCGCCAGCACCCGGGGACAGGGGATTGTTGCGGTGTACAATGAGCAGTTCTTC
CASTRGQGIVAVYNEQFF
>TRBJ2-2|NA|few|TRBV5-8
TGTGCCAGCAGCTTGGCTTGGTCCGGGGAGCTGTTTTTT
CASSLAWSGELFF
>TRBJ2-7|TRBD1|NA|TRBV7-9
TGTGCCAGCAGCCCGGGACAGGGGGCGGGCGAGCAGTACTTC
CASSPGQGAGEQYF
>TRBJ2-5|NA|NA|TRBV6-6
TGTGCCAGCAGTTTCAGGGCGCGAGAGACCCAGTACTTC
CASSFRARETQYF
>TRBJ1-5|NA|few|TRBV10-2
TGCGCCAGCAGTGAAGGGAGGGCTGTTCAGCCCCAGCATTTT
CASSEGRAVQPQHF
>TRBJ2-1|NA|NA|TRBV27
TGTGCCAGCAGCGCAAGTAGCGGAGAGCAGTTCTTC
CASSASSGEQFF
>TRBJ2-2|NA|few|TRBV6-1
TGTGCCAGTCTCACTGGCGGGGCTAACACCGGGGAGCTGTTTTTT
CASLTGGANTGELFF
>TRBJ2-7|NA|few|TRBV5-4
TGTGCCAGCAGCTTGGGCTCAGATCCAACCTACGAGCAGTACTTC
CASSLGSDPTYEQYF
>TRBJ2-5|TRBD2|NA|TRBV2
TGTGCCAGCAGTGGGACGACTAGCCTACAAGAGACCCAGTACTTC
CASSGTTSLQETQYF
>TRBJ1-4|TRBD1|NA|TRBV9
TGTGCCAGCAGCTCTTGGACAGGGAGCGCAACTAATGAAAAACTGTTTTTT
CASSSWTGSATNEKLFF
>TRBJ2-4|NA|NA|TRBV19
TGTGCCAGTAGTATATTCGCCATTAGGCACATTCAGTACTTC
CASSIFAIRHIQYF
>TRBJ2-1|NA|NA|TRBV7-2
TGTGCCAGCAGCTTACGTGAGACTTACTCCTACAATGAGCAGTTCTTC
CASSLRETYSYNEQFF
>TRBJ2-7|TRBD2|NA|TRBV5-1
TGCGCCAGCAGCCCCTGGGGGGGCTACGAGCAGTACTTC
CASSPWGGYEQYF
>TRBJ1-4|NA|few|TRBV7-9
TGTGCCAGCAGCGCTAACAGGGATGGACTAGAAAAACTGTTTTTT
CASSANRDGLEKLFF
>TRBJ2-2|NA|NA|TRBV10-3
TGTGCCATCAGCGAGGGGCAGGGTTCGGGCACCGGGGAGCTGTTTTTT
CAISEGQGSGTGELFF